The 27 T cell receptor beta chains below all came from one sample that was sequenced in a study of CD8 T cells in ankylosing spondylitis. A single record per CDR3 protein comes from TCRdb applying MiXCR to the 5' RACE reads. The sample includes under 85,000 distinct CDR3 sequences, about 5.7% seen only once; the top ten take about 2.2%. Sequenced: blood, either unsorted or a sorted T cell fraction (not recorded which). These receptors came from a male donor with ankylosing spondylitis or in good health (not recorded which).

This clonotype has only one observation. At one boundary the junction diverges from the germline segment, which might be a read error. The chain has TRBV4-2 and TRBJ2-3; 11 nucleotides line up with TRBD2. Germline CDR1 is LGHNA and CDR2 is YNFKEQ. The length of the CDR3 is 19 residues. CDR3 nucleotide sequence: TGTGTCAGCAGTCGAACTAGCGGGGGACTTACGTCTAGCACAGATACGCAGTATTTT. Translated, it gives CVSSRTSGGLTSSTDTQYF.

This clonotype was seen many times. The J gene is TRBJ1-5, the V gene TRBV7-2; TRBD1 matches at 8 bases. Per the germline V gene, CDR1 is SGHTA and CDR2 is FQGNSA. The CDR3 contains 12 residues. V shed 3 bases and J 15 bases; nucleotides not matched to a gene: 7. CDR3 loop: CASSFGQGEVHF. The CDR3 bases are TGTGCCAGCAGCTTTGGACAGGGAGAGGTGCATTTT.

This clonotype was detected ten times or more. V gene TRBV6-5 combines with J gene TRBJ1-1, with D tentatively TRBD1 (5 bases). Germline loops: CDR1 MNHEY, CDR2 SVGAGI. Trimming took off 5 bases at V and 5 bases at J, with 18 bases between the two ends. CDR3 length equals 15 residues. The CDR3 DNA is TGTGCCAGCAGTGTACTAGAGGGGAAGGGAACTGAAGCTTTCTTT. Residues: CASSVLEGKGTEAFF.

This clonotype appeared many times. The chain combines TRBV4-1 with TRBJ2-7, with D hard to call. V lost 3 bases and J lost 0, with 15 bases in between. Germline loops: CDR1 MGHRA, CDR2 YSYEKL. The CDR3 consists of 16 residues. CDR3 DNA sequence: TGCGCCAGCAGCCAGTCATTGGCGGCAAGCTCCTACGAGCAGTACTTC. The encoded protein is CASSQSLAASSYEQYF.

This clonotype came up many times. The V and J genes are TRBV28 and TRBJ1-6, with a tentative D call TRBD1 (6 bases). V lost 6 bases and J 4 bases, leaving 10 bases between the germline ends. CDR3 length: 14 amino acids. Germline V CDR1 and CDR2: MDHEN, SYDVKM. The CDR3 DNA reads as TGTGCCAGCAGCCCGACAGGATATAATTCACCCCTCCACTTT. The encoded protein is CASSPTGYNSPLHF.

In its sample, this clonotype was seen many times. The CDR3 protein is CASSEMLAGGSRQYF. CDR3 DNA sequence: TGCGCCAGCAGTGAGATGCTAGCGGGGGGTTCGAGGCAGTACTTC. This chain links TRBV10-2 with TRBJ2-7; TRBD2 agrees at 11 bases. J was trimmed by 9 bases and V by 2 bases; bases with no gene match: 9. This CDR3 is 15 amino acids long. CDR1 and CDR2 from the germline V gene are WSHSY and SAAADI.

This clonotype showed up many times. This chain links TRBV5-1 with TRBJ1-2, with a tentative D call TRBD1 (5 bases). V was clipped by 3 bases and J by 7 bases, with 13 bases between them. The CDR3 sequence is 13 residues long. Germline V gives CDR1 SGHRS, CDR2 YFSETQ. The chain's CDR3 is CASSSGAPGGYTF. The DNA for the CDR3 is TGCGCCAGCAGCTCCGGGGCGCCTGGTGGCTACACCTTC.

In this sample, this clonotype turned up many times. This chain links TRBV29-1 with TRBJ1-1, with D hard to call. Trimming pared 3 bases from V and 2 bases from J, leaving 13 bases between. The germline CDR1 and CDR2 sequences are SQVTM and ANQGSEA. The CDR3 spans 14 residues. The CDR3 region is CSVDKGRRNTEAFF. CDR3 coding DNA: TGCAGCGTTGATAAGGGTCGCCGTAACACTGAAGCTTTCTTT.

This clonotype was found many times. The V call is TRBV15, the J call TRBJ1-2; 9 nucleotides line up with TRBD1. Germline values: CDR1 LNHNV, CDR2 YYDKDF (reference sequence). This CDR3 spans 17 amino acids. The junction had 9 bases not matched to a gene; V was cut back by 0 bases and J by 4 bases. The CDR3 protein is CATSRDAGTGTSYGYTF. CDR3 bases: TGTGCCACCAGCAGAGATGCGGGGACAGGGACATCCTATGGCTACACCTTC.

At least ten counts were recorded for this clonotype. This sequence joins TRBV12-3 or TRBV12-4 and TRBJ2-7, with 11 bases aligning to TRBD2. The CDR3 contains 14 residues. The V and J ends lost 4 bases and 3 bases, in that order; junction bases with no gene match: 2. CDR3 sequence (DNA): TGTGCCAGCAGTTCGACTAGCGGGGACTACGAGCAGTACTTC. It encodes CASSSTSGDYEQYF.

This clonotype was detected many times. This rearrangement joins TRBV4-1 to TRBJ1-5; no firm D call. This CDR3 is 18 amino acids long. The V gene's germline CDR1 is MGHRA and CDR2 YSYEKL. Trimming took off 0 bases at V and 2 bases at J, with 17 bases between the two ends. CDR3 sequence reads: CASSQDHLAGLRNQPQHF. The CDR3 DNA is TGCGCCAGCAGCCAAGATCACCTGGCAGGACTGCGCAATCAGCCCCAGCATTTT.

This clonotype was seen at least ten times. V usage is TRBV24-1 and J usage is TRBJ2-1, with D possibly being TRBD2 (6 bases). The CDR3 has 15 residues. Trimming took off 9 bases at V and 1 base at J, with 15 bases between the two ends. CDR1 KGHDR and CDR2 SFDVKD come from the germline V gene. Here the CDR3 reads CATGSGTGSYNEQFF. CDR3 DNA: TGTGCCACCGGATCCGGGACTGGTTCCTACAATGAGCAGTTCTTC.

This clonotype came up many times. J is TRBJ1-6 and V is TRBV10-2, with D possibly TRBD1 on 6 matching bases. Germline-derived CDR1 and CDR2 are WSHSY and SAAADI. The CDR3 has 12 residues. The germline V and J ends were trimmed by 6 bases and 16 bases, with 16 bases remaining between them. The CDR3 loop reads CASREGRGGLHF. DNA for the CDR3: TGCGCCAGCAGGGAGGGGAGAGGGGGGCTCCACTTT.

This clonotype was counted ten times or more. The V and J genes are TRBV5-1 and TRBJ1-2; D is unclear. Trimming took 3 bases from V and 4 from J, leaving 7 bases between them. The CDR3 has 12 residues. Per the germline V gene, CDR1 is SGHRS and CDR2 is YFSETQ. The CDR3 DNA reads TGCGCCAGCAGCTCCTACACCTATGGCTACACCTTC. Amino acid sequence: CASSSYTYGYTF.

This clonotype showed up many times. The chain links TRBV24-1 to TRBJ2-3, with a tentative D call TRBD2 (6 bases). V was clipped by 7 bases and J by 2 bases, with 15 bases between them. The CDR3 totals 15 residues. Germline values: CDR1 KGHDR, CDR2 SFDVKD. The CDR3 sequence is CATSPGGKTTDTQYF. As DNA, the CDR3 is TGTGCCACCAGCCCCGGCGGGAAGACCACAGATACGCAGTATTTT.

This clonotype was seen many times. DNA for the CDR3: TGTGCCAGCAGCCCTGACAGGACCCCCACAGATACGCAGTATTTT. As protein: CASSPDRTPTDTQYF. The chain recombines TRBV9 with TRBJ2-3; D is perhaps TRBD1 (6 bases). This CDR3 spans 15 amino acids. Germline V gene sequence: CDR1 SGDLS, CDR2 YYNGEE. Trimming took off 4 bases at V and 2 bases at J, with 14 bases between the two ends.

In this sample, this clonotype turned up many times. The chain is built from TRBV20-1 and TRBJ1-1, with 8 positions matching TRBD1. This CDR3 is built from 14 residues. Germline CDR1 reads DFQATT; CDR2 reads SNEGSKA (reference sequence). Germline trimming cut 3 bases from V and 1 base from J; bases unmatched to any gene: 4. CDR3 coding DNA: TGCAGTGCTAGGGGGACAGGAACGAACACTGAAGCTTTCTTT. Amino acids: CSARGTGTNTEAFF.

This clonotype has ten or more counts. The chain uses TRBV7-2 and TRBJ2-1; the D gene is possibly TRBD1 (6 bases). The length of the CDR3 is 15 residues. Between the trimmed V and J ends, which lost 8 bases and 9 bases, there was a span of 23 bases. In germline, CDR1 is SGHTA, CDR2 FQGNSA. DNA of the CDR3: TGTGCCAGCGACAAAGAGGACAGTGCCGTGTTTGAGCAGTTCTTC. Its protein is CASDKEDSAVFEQFF. Drawing the rest from reference TRBV7-2 and TRBJ2-1, the complete variable domain is GAGVSQSPSNKVTEKGKDVELRCDPISGHTALYWYRQSLGQGLEFLIYFQGNSAPDKSGLPSDRFSAERTGGSVSTLTIQRTQQEDSAVYLCASDKEDSAVFEQFFGPGTRLTVL.

Ten or more counts support this clonotype. The V gene is TRBV20-1, the J gene TRBJ1-1; D might be TRBD1 (5 bases). Germline loops: CDR1 DFQATT, CDR2 SNEGSKA (reference sequence). Trimming removed 0 bases at V and 6 bases at J, with 17 bases between. CDR3 length equals 15 residues. In DNA form, the CDR3 reads TGCAGTGCTAGAGACCCGAGGGGTCAGGGACCTGAAGCTTTCTTT. Protein product: CSARDPRGQGPEAFF.

This clonotype was observed at least ten times. The rearrangement links TRBV29-1 to TRBJ2-1; D might be TRBD2 (5 bases). Germline V gene lookup returns CDR1 SQVTM and CDR2 ANQGSEA. V lost 3 bases and J lost 0, with 12 bases in between. The CDR3 is 15 residues long. The CDR3 region is CSVDRTGSSYNEQFF. The CDR3 coding sequence is TGCAGCGTTGACCGGACGGGGAGCTCCTACAATGAGCAGTTCTTC.

In this sample, this clonotype turned up many times. The chain joins TRBV7-8 to TRBJ1-4, with D perhaps TRBD1 (6 bases). Trimming took 0 bases from V and 7 from J, leaving 15 bases between them. Looked up from germline, CDR1 is SGHVS and CDR2 is FQNEAQ. CDR3 length equals 16 residues. The CDR3 sequence is CASSLAPPGESEKLFF. The CDR3 DNA follows: TGTGCCAGCAGCTTAGCGCCCCCAGGGGAGAGTGAAAAACTGTTTTTT.

This clonotype showed up many times. The V call is TRBV7-2, the J call TRBJ2-7; D gene unclear. Trimming left V 1 base short and J 7 bases short, with 17 bases between. From germline, CDR1 is SGHTA and CDR2 FQGNSA. This CDR3 comprises 15 residues. The CDR3 sequence: CASSLGGSTYGEQYF. CDR3 nucleotides: TGTGCCAGCAGCTTAGGCGGCAGTACCTACGGGGAGCAGTACTTC.

The chain has TRBV12-3 or TRBV12-4 and TRBJ2-7; D call uncertain. The CDR3 runs 12 residues. Trimming shortened V by 3 bases and J by 5 bases, and 8 bases separated the two germline ends. The CDR3 sequence: CASSLIDHEQYF. CDR3 coding DNA: TGTGCCAGCAGTTTGATAGATCACGAGCAGTACTTC.

The table lists this clonotype with many counts. The CDR3, as DNA: TGTGCCAGCAGCTTAAGTCTGACTAGCACCGGGGAGCTGTTTTTT. It is translated as CASSLSLTSTGELFF. V is TRBV5-8 and J is TRBJ2-2, with D possibly TRBD2 on 6 matching bases. Germline V CDR1 and CDR2: SGHTS, YDEGEE. The CDR3 runs 15 residues. Between the trimmed V and J ends, which lost 2 bases and 4 bases, there was a span of 12 bases.

This clonotype was counted many times. The genes are TRBV3-1 and TRBJ2-5; the D is unclear. In germline, CDR1 is LGHDT, CDR2 YNNKEL (reference sequence). The CDR3 is 13 amino acids. The germline V and J ends were trimmed by 1 base and 2 bases, with 5 bases remaining between them. The CDR3 region is CASSQADQETQYF. DNA for the CDR3: TGTGCCAGCAGCCAAGCCGATCAAGAGACCCAGTACTTC.

In this sample, this clonotype turned up many times. The CDR3 is CAARGAGELFF. The CDR3 bases are TGTGCCGCTAGGGGGGCCGGGGAGCTGTTTTTT. The rearrangement links TRBV10-3 to TRBJ2-2; D possibly matches TRBD1 or TRBD2 (6 bases each). The CDR3 is 11 amino acids. Germline-derived CDR1 and CDR2 are ENHRY and SYGVKD. Trimming pared 11 bases from V and 6 bases from J, leaving 10 bases between.

At least ten counts were recorded for this clonotype. V gene TRBV3-1 combines with J gene TRBJ2-1, with no clear D. V lost 1 base, J lost 9 bases, and 19 bases lay in between. Germline CDR1 reads LGHDT; CDR2 reads YNNKEL (reference sequence). There are 16 residues in the CDR3. The CDR3 nucleotides read TGTGCCAGCAGCCAAGGGTCGGACGGTCTCGGTGCTGAGCAGTTCTTC. This codes for CASSQGSDGLGAEQFF.